Here is one T cell receptor (beta chain) with its context. The entry originates in a study of blood T cell repertoires in COVID-19. Study in general: The samples span acute and convalescent COVID-19 from the United States, Italy and Spain. PBMCs, B-cell-depleted T cells, or T cells were the source of the cDNA or gDNA that made up the material.

Methods used by the authors: Reference gene primer amplification gave estimated nucleated cell counts. Libraries were prepared by immunoSEQ multiplex PCR; TCRdb keeps only in-frame clonotypes and omits some of them. That table supplies the V and J calls and clone size; D and trimming were determined from the DNA. The sample shows 310,000 or so clones, 70% to 90% of them seen only once. The V segment lost 5 bases and the J segment 7 bases; nucleotides outside the gene matches: 9. Germline CDR1 and CDR2: MNHEY and SMNVEV (reference sequence). The CDR3 length is 14 residues. The material sequenced was peripheral blood. The receptor comes from a man between 18 and 29 years old who had recovered from COVID-19. The V call is TRBV27, the J call TRBJ1-2; TRBD1 matches at 8 bases. The CDR3 here is CASSATGTGGGYTF. The CDR3 DNA reads TGTGCCAGCAGTGCGACCGGGACAGGAGGTGGCTACACCTTC.